The 32 T cell receptor beta chains listed next were all sequenced from one sample in a study of T cell responses to AZD1222 COVID-19 vaccine. Measured with immunoSEQ multiplex PCR; TCRdb has only the in-frame clones, and not every one. The table includes about 190,000 clones, approximately 92% detected once. The sample here was peripheral blood, taken on day 0 of AZD1222 vaccination. The receptors here all came from an adult in good health.

The chain joins TRBV25-1 to TRBJ1-4, with TRBD1 matching over 8 bases. The V segment lost 2 bases and the J segment 8 bases; nucleotides outside the gene matches: 10. CDR3 length equals 16 residues. Germline V gene sequence: CDR1 MGHDK, CDR2 SYGVNS. The CDR3 here is CASSERTTGVREKLFF. The CDR3, as DNA: TGTGCCAGCAGTGAAAGAACGACAGGGGTTAGGGAAAAACTGTTTTTT.

The chain recombines TRBV18 with TRBJ1-5; D gene ambiguous. The V gene's germline CDR1 is KGHSH and CDR2 LQKENI. The CDR3 covers 15 residues. V was cut by 6 bases and J by 0 bases, with 12 bases left in between. CDR3 sequence: CASSHGMNSNQPQHF. CDR3 nucleotides: TGTGCCAGCTCTCACGGAATGAATAGCAATCAGCCCCAGCATTTT.

This clone was recorded only once. The V call is TRBV6-1, the J call TRBJ1-1; D call uncertain. Germline CDR1 and CDR2: MNHNS and SASEGT. The CDR3 extends over 14 amino acids. V was shortened by 2 bases and J by 4 bases, with 11 bases between the two germline ends. CDR3 bases: TGTGCCAGCAGTGAACCTGGGGAGGCCACTGAAGCTTTCTTT. Translated, it gives CASSEPGEATEAFF.

This CDR3 is CSVEGPGQNTEAFF. For the CDR3, the DNA is TGCAGCGTTGAAGGGCCGGGACAGAACACTGAAGCTTTCTTT. The chain has TRBV29-1 and TRBJ1-1; D perhaps matches TRBD1 (6 bases). CDR1 is SQVTM, CDR2 ANQGSEA, per germline. Between the trimmed V and J ends, which lost 1 base and 1 base, there was a span of 10 bases. This CDR3 region has 14 residues.

J is TRBJ1-1 and V is TRBV10-3, with 10 bases aligning to TRBD1. There are 17 residues in the CDR3. Germline CDR1 ENHRY, CDR2 SYGVKD. The V gene end was trimmed by 6 bases and the J gene end by 2 bases; junction bases not matched to a gene: 12. This CDR3 reads CAISPNGQGVRNTEAFF. CDR3 in DNA: TGTGCCATCAGCCCAAATGGACAGGGGGTAAGAAACACTGAAGCTTTCTTT.

V usage is TRBV6-1 and J usage is TRBJ2-1; 7 bases are a match to TRBD2. The J segment lost 7 bases and the V segment lost 3 bases, leaving 6 bases of the junction unmatched. The CDR3 contains 14 residues. Germline CDR1 reads MNHNS; CDR2 reads SASEGT. CDR3 sequence reads: CASSDGGGPNEQFF. CDR3 DNA sequence: TGTGCCAGCAGTGACGGCGGGGGTCCAAATGAGCAGTTCTTC.

The chain couples TRBV9 to TRBJ2-7; TRBD1 might be the D (6 bases). Trimming took 4 bases from V and 5 from J, leaving 10 bases between them. Per germline, CDR1 SGDLS and CDR2 YYNGEE. The CDR3 is 12 residues long. The DNA for the CDR3 is TGTGCCAGCAGCCCGGACAGTAACGAGCAGTACTTC. Translated: CASSPDSNEQYF.

The V and J genes are TRBV7-2 and TRBJ2-1; 9 positions agree with TRBD2. After removal of 3 bases from V and 9 bases from J, the junction contained 12 bases not matched to a gene. This CDR3 has 16 amino acids. Germline V gives CDR1 SGHTA, CDR2 FQGNSA. The CDR3, as DNA: TGTGCCAGCAGCTTGACCCCAGCGGGGGGCCAGGGTGAGCAGTTCTTC. It codes for CASSLTPAGGQGEQFF.

This sequence joins TRBV11-3 and TRBJ2-5; D is possibly TRBD1 (6 bases). Deletions cut 2 bases from V and 5 bases from J, with 9 bases between. From germline, CDR1 is SGHNT and CDR2 YENEEA. This CDR3 has 13 amino acids. The CDR3 bases are TGTGCCAGCAGCTTAATGCAGGGGGAGACCCAGTACTTC. It translates to CASSLMQGETQYF.

This clone was seen just once. This chain connects TRBV7-9 to TRBJ2-5; D is unresolved. There are 14 residues in the CDR3. Trimming removed 1 base from V and 5 bases from J, with 11 bases in between. Germline loops: CDR1 SEHNR, CDR2 FQNEAQ (reference sequence). The CDR3 loop reads CASSLGGKRETQYF. The DNA of the CDR3 is TGTGCCAGCAGCTTAGGAGGAAAGAGGGAGACCCAGTACTTC.

The CDR3 is CASSWDRTYEQYF. The CDR3 bases are TGTGCCAGCAGCTGGGACAGGACCTACGAGCAGTACTTC. This chain links TRBV5-4 with TRBJ2-7; 8 bases map to TRBD1. Germline-derived CDR1 and CDR2 are SGHNT and YYREEE (reference sequence). V lost 3 bases and J lost 2; bases outside the gene matches: 1. This CDR3 has 13 residues.

The chain has TRBV24-1 and TRBJ1-3; D perhaps matches TRBD1 (5 bases). The CDR3 runs 13 residues. V was clipped by 9 bases and J by 1 base, with 9 bases between them. CDR1 and CDR2 from the germline V gene are KGHDR and SFDVKD. For the CDR3, the DNA is TGTGCCACCGGACAAGATTCTGGAAACACCATATATTTT. Translation: CATGQDSGNTIYF.

The chain is built from TRBV12-3 or TRBV12-4 and TRBJ2-7; D may be TRBD1 (5 bases). Trimming shortened V by 5 bases and J by 3 bases, and 11 bases separated the two germline ends. CDR3 length: 13 residues. CDR3 sequence reads: CASSRTSFYEQYF. The CDR3 DNA reads TGTGCCAGCAGTAGGACATCCTTCTACGAGCAGTACTTC.

J is TRBJ2-1 and V is TRBV11-3; TRBD2 is a possible D gene (7 bases). CDR1 is SGHNT and CDR2 is YENEEA in the germline V gene. The CDR3 extends over 17 amino acids. V dropped 7 bases and J dropped 0 bases, with 19 bases sitting between them. The CDR3 DNA reads as TGTGCCAGCACCAAGGGGGGGGCTGGGAGCTCCTACAATGAGCAGTTCTTC. This codes for CASTKGGAGSSYNEQFF.

This chain joins TRBV28 and TRBJ1-2; D gene unclear. The CDR3 covers 12 residues. Germline CDR1 is MDHEN and CDR2 is SYDVKM. Trimming removed 4 bases at V and 2 bases at J, with 5 bases between. CDR3 bases: TGTGCCAGCAGTTGGGAGAACTATGGCTACACCTTC. Its protein product is CASSWENYGYTF.

This clone was seen a few times. The chain joins TRBV2 to TRBJ2-2, with 11 bases matching TRBD2. Trimming took 0 bases from V and 9 from J; bases not matched to a gene: 18. The germline gives CDR1 SNHLY, CDR2 FYNNEI. The CDR3 length is 20 residues. CDR3 sequence reads: CASSEALVLAGVRDPWELFF. The CDR3 nucleotides are TGTGCCAGCAGTGAAGCGCTTGTACTAGCGGGGGTGCGGGATCCTTGGGAGCTGTTTTTT. Drawing the rest from reference TRBV2 and TRBJ2-2, the complete variable domain is EPEVTQTPSHQVTQMGQEVILRCVPISNHLYFYWYRQILGQKVEFLVSFYNNEISEKSEIFDDQFSVERPDGSNFTLKIRSTKLEDSAMYFCASSEALVLAGVRDPWELFFGEGSRLTVL.

This clone was seen more than once but under ten times. The gene calls are TRBV6-4 and TRBJ2-3, with TRBD2 matching over 9 bases. Germline V lookup: CDR1 MRHNA, CDR2 SNTAGT. CDR3 length equals 18 residues. J gave up 0 bases and V 0 bases, and 7 bases lay outside the gene matches. The CDR3 loop reads CASSDSASGGPSTDTQYF. Written as DNA, the CDR3 is TGTGCCAGCAGTGACTCTGCGAGCGGGGGGCCTAGCACAGATACGCAGTATTTT.

This chain links TRBV13 with TRBJ1-6; D is perhaps TRBD1 (5 bases). Germline V gene lookup returns CDR1 PRHDT and CDR2 FYEKMQ (reference sequence). Trimming took 5 bases from V and 10 from J, leaving 9 bases between them. The CDR3 has 12 amino acids. In DNA form, the CDR3 reads TGTGCCAGCAGCCGCGAGGGGTCACCCCTCCACTTT. Protein: CASSREGSPLHF.

This sequence joins TRBV5-1 and TRBJ2-1, with 12 positions matching TRBD2. Germline V lookup: CDR1 SGHRS, CDR2 YFSETQ. Trimming took 0 bases from V and 9 from J; bases not matched to a gene: 7. CDR3 length equals 16 residues. The CDR3 sequence: CASSLGTSGAWGEQFF. CDR3 coding DNA: TGCGCCAGCAGCTTGGGGACTAGCGGGGCGTGGGGTGAGCAGTTCTTC.

DNA for the CDR3: TGTGCCAGTAGTCCTCCCGGACATGAACAAGAGACCCAGTACTTC. It yields the protein CASSPPGHEQETQYF. The chain links TRBV19 to TRBJ2-5; TRBD1 is a possible D gene (5 bases). Trimming took 5 bases from V and 2 from J, leaving 15 bases between them. Germline lookup yields CDR1 LNHDA and CDR2 SQIVND (reference sequence). The CDR3 loop spans 15 amino acids.

This chain links TRBV27 with TRBJ2-7; the match to TRBD2 covers 8 bases. CDR3 length: 14 amino acids. With 6 bases clipped from V and 2 bases from J, the junction kept 6 bases outside the gene matches. Looked up from germline, CDR1 is MNHEY and CDR2 is SMNVEV (reference sequence). Written as DNA, the CDR3 is TGTGCCAGCAGCGGCCGGGGGGGTCCCTACGAGCAGTACTTC. This gives the protein CASSGRGGPYEQYF.

The chain is built from TRBV7-9 and TRBJ1-2; D is unclear. CDR3 length: 13 residues. CDR1 is SEHNR, CDR2 FQNEAQ, per germline (reference sequence). V was shortened by 0 bases and J by 8 bases, with 10 bases between the two germline ends. The chain's CDR3 is CASSLAGGNGYTF. DNA for the CDR3: TGTGCCAGCAGCTTAGCTGGTGGTAACGGCTACACCTTC. Complete variable domain (other parts from reference TRBV7-9 and TRBJ1-2): DTGVSQNPRHKITKRGQNVTFRCDPISEHNRLYWYRQTLGQGPEFLTYFQNEAQLEKSRLLSDRFSAERPKGSFSTLEIQRTEQGDSAMYLCASSLAGGNGYTFGSGTRLTVV.

This clone was found once. This chain joins TRBV29-1 and TRBJ2-3, with D perhaps assigned TRBD1 or TRBD2 (6 bases each). Germline CDR1 reads SQVTM; CDR2 reads ANQGSEA. This CDR3 is 11 amino acids long. The DNA of the CDR3 is TGCAGTGGGGGGCTCACAGATACGCAGTATTTT. This codes for CSGGLTDTQYF.

This rearrangement joins TRBV27 to TRBJ2-1; D is ambiguous. Trimming stripped 5 bases from V and 2 bases from J, with 7 bases between. CDR3 length: 13 amino acids. CDR1 and CDR2 from the germline V gene are MNHEY and SMNVEV (reference sequence). CDR3 sequence (DNA): TGTGCCAGCAGTCTTACTCCCTACAATGAGCAGTTCTTC. Its protein is CASSLTPYNEQFF.

The rearrangement links TRBV30 to TRBJ2-6; the match to TRBD1 covers 9 bases. Germline CDR1 and CDR2: GTSNPN and SVGIG (reference sequence). The CDR3 spans 15 residues. J lost 0 bases, V lost 8 bases, and 5 bases had no gene match. DNA for the CDR3: TGTGCCCGAGGACAGGGGATCTCTGGGGCCAACGTCCTGACTTTC. Protein product: CARGQGISGANVLTF.

V usage is TRBV5-6 and J usage is TRBJ2-7; D remains ambiguous. The CDR3 is 15 amino acids. Germline values: CDR1 SGHDT, CDR2 YYEEEE. V was clipped by 0 bases and J by 5 bases, with 15 bases between them. The CDR3 bases are TGTGCCAGCAGCTTGGATTTTGACACTGACGACGAGCAGTACTTC. It is translated as CASSLDFDTDDEQYF. Using reference TRBV5-6 and TRBJ2-7 for the parts outside the CDR3, the full variable domain is DAGVTQSPTHLIKTRGQQVTLRCSPKSGHDTVSWYQQALGQGPQFIFQYYEEEERQRGNFPDRFSGHQFPNYSSELNVNALLLGDSALYLCASSLDFDTDDEQYFGPGTRLTVT.

This chain connects TRBV9 to TRBJ2-5; D gene ambiguous. V gave up 4 bases and J gave up 1 base, with 11 bases separating them. From germline, CDR1 is SGDLS and CDR2 YYNGEE. This CDR3 has 14 residues. CDR3 sequence (DNA): TGTGCCAGCAGCCCCAGTTCTACCCAAGAGACCCAGTACTTC. Translated: CASSPSSTQETQYF.

The V gene is TRBV6-1, the J gene TRBJ1-1; no definite D call. The V and J ends lost 0 bases and 5 bases respectively, with 16 bases between them. The CDR3 length is 16 residues. Germline V gives CDR1 MNHNS, CDR2 SASEGT. The CDR3 nucleotides read TGTGCCAGCAGTGAAGCAAGAGGAGGCGGGTGGACTGAAGCTTTCTTT. It codes for CASSEARGGGWTEAFF.

The chain combines TRBV19 with TRBJ1-5, with D perhaps TRBD1 (6 bases). The ends were cut back, 6 bases at V and 4 bases at J, with 19 bases in the middle. Germline values: CDR1 LNHDA, CDR2 SQIVND (reference sequence). This CDR3 comprises 16 residues. CDR3 in amino acids: CASSRAGTQGNQPQHF. CDR3 in DNA: TGTGCCAGTAGCAGAGCGGGGACCCAGGGGAATCAGCCCCAGCATTTT.

This sequence joins TRBV18 and TRBJ2-2, with D maybe TRBD1 (6 bases). The CDR3 runs to 15 residues. Trimming pared 0 bases from V and 5 bases from J, leaving 10 bases between. Germline values: CDR1 KGHSH, CDR2 LQKENI. The CDR3 here is CASSPPIGGTGELFF. DNA for the CDR3: TGTGCCAGCTCACCACCGATAGGGGGAACCGGGGAGCTGTTTTTT.

This clone has just one count. V gene TRBV6-6 combines with J gene TRBJ2-3; D remains ambiguous. Germline values: CDR1 MNHNY, CDR2 SVGAGI (reference sequence). The CDR3 has 13 residues. Trimming stripped 7 bases from V and 2 bases from J, with 10 bases between. The CDR3 bases are TGTGCCAGCAACCGGGCCTACACAGATACGCAGTATTTT. The encoded protein is CASNRAYTDTQYF.

V is TRBV11-1 and J is TRBJ1-1; no clear D gene. CDR1 and CDR2 from the germline V gene are SGHAT and FQDESV (reference sequence). V was pared by 6 bases and J by 0 bases, with 11 bases between. This CDR3 spans 14 amino acids. CDR3 in amino acids: CASSPLALNTEAFF. The CDR3 region has the DNA TGTGCCAGCAGTCCACTAGCTCTGAACACTGAAGCTTTCTTT.